Shown below are 5 T cell receptor beta chains from a single sample sequenced in a study of T cells expressing NK-cell markers. TCRdb reworked the 5' RACE reads into one entry per CDR3 protein, no DNA. The table lists 550,000 to 600,000 distinct CDR3 sequences. Sample: blood T cells: a sorted CD56 or NKG2C T cell subset, CD4+ or CD8+ T cells, or bulk PBMC T cells (not recorded which). Source of these receptors: a man younger than 35 in good health.

The chain joins TRBV15 to TRBJ2-3. This CDR3 region has 14 residues. CDR1 LNHNV and CDR2 YYDKDF come from the germline V gene (reference sequence). This CDR3 is CATSRADRTDTQYF. Full variable domain (outside the CDR3, taken from reference TRBV15 and TRBJ2-3): DAMVIQNPRYQVTQFGKPVTLSCSQTLNHNVMYWYQQKSSQAPKLLFHYYDKDFNNEADTPDNFQSRRPNTSFCFLDIRSPGLGDTAMYLCATSRADRTDTQYFGPGTRLTVL.

This chain links TRBV6-5 with TRBJ2-1; without DNA, the TCRdb call of TRBD2 cannot be checked. Germline CDR1 MNHEY, CDR2 SVGAGI. The CDR3 is made up of 16 amino acids. CDR3 residues: CASSYSGLAGASEQFF.

V gene TRBV12-3 or TRBV12-4 combines with J gene TRBJ1-1; the D call from TCRdb, TRBD1, cannot be confirmed without DNA. The length of the CDR3 is 13 residues. The CDR3: CASGRTGGSEAFF.

This sequence joins TRBV24-1 and TRBJ2-1. Germline assignment: CDR1 KGHDR and CDR2 SFDVKD. The CDR3 covers 14 residues. The CDR3 region is CATSDFGSNNEQFF.

V is TRBV5-5 and J is TRBJ1-5; TCRdb selects TRBD1, and the lack of DNA leaves this call unchecked. The CDR3 is 15 residues long. Germline V CDR1 and CDR2: SGHKS, YYEKEE (reference sequence). The CDR3 here is CASSPNRGSNQPQHF.